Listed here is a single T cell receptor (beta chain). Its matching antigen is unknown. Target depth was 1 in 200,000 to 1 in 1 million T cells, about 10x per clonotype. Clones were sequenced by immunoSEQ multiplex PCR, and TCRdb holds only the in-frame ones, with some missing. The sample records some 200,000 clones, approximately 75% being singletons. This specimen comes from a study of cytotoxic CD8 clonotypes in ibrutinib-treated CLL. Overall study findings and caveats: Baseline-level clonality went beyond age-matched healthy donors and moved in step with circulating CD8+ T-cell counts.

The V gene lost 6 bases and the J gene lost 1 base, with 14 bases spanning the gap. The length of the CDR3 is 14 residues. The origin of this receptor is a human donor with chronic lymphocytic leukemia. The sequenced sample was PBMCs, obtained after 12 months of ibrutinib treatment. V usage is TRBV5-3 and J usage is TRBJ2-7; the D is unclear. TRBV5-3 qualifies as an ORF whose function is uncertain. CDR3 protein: CARTPRQESYEQYF. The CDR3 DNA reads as TGTGCCAGAACTCCAAGGCAGGAATCCTACGAGCAGTACTTC.